This T cell receptor beta chain was profiled in a study of somatic mutations in cytotoxic T cells in rheumatoid arthritis. Study-level information: In some cases, T-cell populations stained with V beta antibodies were flow-sorted at nearly 100% purity, and these included V beta1+ cells sequenced for TCRB. Whole-study results and caveats: Over 20% of CD8+ cells belonged to the largest CD8+ clone in about an eighth of the 65 patients.

In the case of this clone: What it binds is unknown.

Only in-frame clones appear in the TCRdb table, and some are missing; sequencing was by immunoSEQ multiplex PCR. The table records roughly 20,000 clones, 65% to 70% of them present only once. Trimming stripped 1 base from V and 7 bases from J, with 14 bases between. Per germline, CDR1 LGHNA and CDR2 YSLEER. CDR3 length equals 15 residues. The chain has TRBV4-3 and TRBJ1-5; D ambiguous. This sequence originates from an adult with rheumatoid arthritis. The sequenced sample was CD8+ T cells sorted from blood. The CDR3, as DNA: TGCGCCAGCAGCCAAGGCTTGGGTGACGGGCAGCCCCAGCATTTT. Protein product: CASSQGLGDGQPQHF.